The TCR beta chain described here comes from a study of CD8+ T cells in alopecia areata. Treatment reported: oral pan-JAK inhibitor, 5-10 mg twice daily. The V end lost 2 bases, the J end lost 5 bases, and 13 bases lay between the germline ends. The CDR3 totals 14 residues. The germline V gene has CDR1 MNHEY and CDR2 SMNVEV (reference sequence). Reverse transcribed after extraction, RNA yielded cDNA as the sequencing template. Generated by immunoSEQ multiplex PCR, the TCRdb table keeps only in-frame clones and is missing some. This sample has under 150,000 clones; roughly 82% occur once, and the top ten carry around 25%.

The sequence derives from a human donor with alopecia areata. The chain recombines TRBV27 with TRBJ2-7; a weak D match, TRBD1 (5 bases). Sequencing used CD8+ T cells sorted from blood, obtained at week 4, from a patient treated with tofacitinib. The CDR3 protein is CASSLGPGSNEQYF. The CDR3 coding sequence is TGTGCCAGCAGTTTAGGGCCAGGGTCCAACGAGCAGTACTTC.